The text below deals with one TCR beta chain. The data belong to a study of blood T cell repertoires in COVID-19. For the study at large: PBMCs, B-cell-depleted T cells, or T cells provided the cDNA or gDNA that made up the material.

Allocation to cohorts depended on clinical history reported by the participants. V was pared by 1 base and J by 0 bases, with 12 bases between. Germline loops: CDR1 MGHDK, CDR2 SYGVNS. This CDR3 region has 16 residues. Original data processing: Estimated nucleated cell counts came from reference gene primer amplification. Using immunoSEQ multiplex PCR, the repertoire was profiled, and TCRdb retains in-frame clones only, with some absent. Clonal size and the V and J genes are those of that table, whereas D and trimming came from the DNA. The sample records 200,000 to 300,000 clones, around nine tenths being singletons.

Sequenced: PBMCs or T cells enriched from blood (not recorded which). The chain couples TRBV25-1 to TRBJ1-1; D possibly corresponds to TRBD1 (5 bases). This clonotype originated in a woman between 18 and 29 years old who had recovered from COVID-19. The CDR3 loop is CASSEFREGLNTEAFF. In DNA form, the CDR3 reads TGTGCCAGCAGTGAATTCAGGGAAGGGTTGAACACTGAAGCTTTCTTT.